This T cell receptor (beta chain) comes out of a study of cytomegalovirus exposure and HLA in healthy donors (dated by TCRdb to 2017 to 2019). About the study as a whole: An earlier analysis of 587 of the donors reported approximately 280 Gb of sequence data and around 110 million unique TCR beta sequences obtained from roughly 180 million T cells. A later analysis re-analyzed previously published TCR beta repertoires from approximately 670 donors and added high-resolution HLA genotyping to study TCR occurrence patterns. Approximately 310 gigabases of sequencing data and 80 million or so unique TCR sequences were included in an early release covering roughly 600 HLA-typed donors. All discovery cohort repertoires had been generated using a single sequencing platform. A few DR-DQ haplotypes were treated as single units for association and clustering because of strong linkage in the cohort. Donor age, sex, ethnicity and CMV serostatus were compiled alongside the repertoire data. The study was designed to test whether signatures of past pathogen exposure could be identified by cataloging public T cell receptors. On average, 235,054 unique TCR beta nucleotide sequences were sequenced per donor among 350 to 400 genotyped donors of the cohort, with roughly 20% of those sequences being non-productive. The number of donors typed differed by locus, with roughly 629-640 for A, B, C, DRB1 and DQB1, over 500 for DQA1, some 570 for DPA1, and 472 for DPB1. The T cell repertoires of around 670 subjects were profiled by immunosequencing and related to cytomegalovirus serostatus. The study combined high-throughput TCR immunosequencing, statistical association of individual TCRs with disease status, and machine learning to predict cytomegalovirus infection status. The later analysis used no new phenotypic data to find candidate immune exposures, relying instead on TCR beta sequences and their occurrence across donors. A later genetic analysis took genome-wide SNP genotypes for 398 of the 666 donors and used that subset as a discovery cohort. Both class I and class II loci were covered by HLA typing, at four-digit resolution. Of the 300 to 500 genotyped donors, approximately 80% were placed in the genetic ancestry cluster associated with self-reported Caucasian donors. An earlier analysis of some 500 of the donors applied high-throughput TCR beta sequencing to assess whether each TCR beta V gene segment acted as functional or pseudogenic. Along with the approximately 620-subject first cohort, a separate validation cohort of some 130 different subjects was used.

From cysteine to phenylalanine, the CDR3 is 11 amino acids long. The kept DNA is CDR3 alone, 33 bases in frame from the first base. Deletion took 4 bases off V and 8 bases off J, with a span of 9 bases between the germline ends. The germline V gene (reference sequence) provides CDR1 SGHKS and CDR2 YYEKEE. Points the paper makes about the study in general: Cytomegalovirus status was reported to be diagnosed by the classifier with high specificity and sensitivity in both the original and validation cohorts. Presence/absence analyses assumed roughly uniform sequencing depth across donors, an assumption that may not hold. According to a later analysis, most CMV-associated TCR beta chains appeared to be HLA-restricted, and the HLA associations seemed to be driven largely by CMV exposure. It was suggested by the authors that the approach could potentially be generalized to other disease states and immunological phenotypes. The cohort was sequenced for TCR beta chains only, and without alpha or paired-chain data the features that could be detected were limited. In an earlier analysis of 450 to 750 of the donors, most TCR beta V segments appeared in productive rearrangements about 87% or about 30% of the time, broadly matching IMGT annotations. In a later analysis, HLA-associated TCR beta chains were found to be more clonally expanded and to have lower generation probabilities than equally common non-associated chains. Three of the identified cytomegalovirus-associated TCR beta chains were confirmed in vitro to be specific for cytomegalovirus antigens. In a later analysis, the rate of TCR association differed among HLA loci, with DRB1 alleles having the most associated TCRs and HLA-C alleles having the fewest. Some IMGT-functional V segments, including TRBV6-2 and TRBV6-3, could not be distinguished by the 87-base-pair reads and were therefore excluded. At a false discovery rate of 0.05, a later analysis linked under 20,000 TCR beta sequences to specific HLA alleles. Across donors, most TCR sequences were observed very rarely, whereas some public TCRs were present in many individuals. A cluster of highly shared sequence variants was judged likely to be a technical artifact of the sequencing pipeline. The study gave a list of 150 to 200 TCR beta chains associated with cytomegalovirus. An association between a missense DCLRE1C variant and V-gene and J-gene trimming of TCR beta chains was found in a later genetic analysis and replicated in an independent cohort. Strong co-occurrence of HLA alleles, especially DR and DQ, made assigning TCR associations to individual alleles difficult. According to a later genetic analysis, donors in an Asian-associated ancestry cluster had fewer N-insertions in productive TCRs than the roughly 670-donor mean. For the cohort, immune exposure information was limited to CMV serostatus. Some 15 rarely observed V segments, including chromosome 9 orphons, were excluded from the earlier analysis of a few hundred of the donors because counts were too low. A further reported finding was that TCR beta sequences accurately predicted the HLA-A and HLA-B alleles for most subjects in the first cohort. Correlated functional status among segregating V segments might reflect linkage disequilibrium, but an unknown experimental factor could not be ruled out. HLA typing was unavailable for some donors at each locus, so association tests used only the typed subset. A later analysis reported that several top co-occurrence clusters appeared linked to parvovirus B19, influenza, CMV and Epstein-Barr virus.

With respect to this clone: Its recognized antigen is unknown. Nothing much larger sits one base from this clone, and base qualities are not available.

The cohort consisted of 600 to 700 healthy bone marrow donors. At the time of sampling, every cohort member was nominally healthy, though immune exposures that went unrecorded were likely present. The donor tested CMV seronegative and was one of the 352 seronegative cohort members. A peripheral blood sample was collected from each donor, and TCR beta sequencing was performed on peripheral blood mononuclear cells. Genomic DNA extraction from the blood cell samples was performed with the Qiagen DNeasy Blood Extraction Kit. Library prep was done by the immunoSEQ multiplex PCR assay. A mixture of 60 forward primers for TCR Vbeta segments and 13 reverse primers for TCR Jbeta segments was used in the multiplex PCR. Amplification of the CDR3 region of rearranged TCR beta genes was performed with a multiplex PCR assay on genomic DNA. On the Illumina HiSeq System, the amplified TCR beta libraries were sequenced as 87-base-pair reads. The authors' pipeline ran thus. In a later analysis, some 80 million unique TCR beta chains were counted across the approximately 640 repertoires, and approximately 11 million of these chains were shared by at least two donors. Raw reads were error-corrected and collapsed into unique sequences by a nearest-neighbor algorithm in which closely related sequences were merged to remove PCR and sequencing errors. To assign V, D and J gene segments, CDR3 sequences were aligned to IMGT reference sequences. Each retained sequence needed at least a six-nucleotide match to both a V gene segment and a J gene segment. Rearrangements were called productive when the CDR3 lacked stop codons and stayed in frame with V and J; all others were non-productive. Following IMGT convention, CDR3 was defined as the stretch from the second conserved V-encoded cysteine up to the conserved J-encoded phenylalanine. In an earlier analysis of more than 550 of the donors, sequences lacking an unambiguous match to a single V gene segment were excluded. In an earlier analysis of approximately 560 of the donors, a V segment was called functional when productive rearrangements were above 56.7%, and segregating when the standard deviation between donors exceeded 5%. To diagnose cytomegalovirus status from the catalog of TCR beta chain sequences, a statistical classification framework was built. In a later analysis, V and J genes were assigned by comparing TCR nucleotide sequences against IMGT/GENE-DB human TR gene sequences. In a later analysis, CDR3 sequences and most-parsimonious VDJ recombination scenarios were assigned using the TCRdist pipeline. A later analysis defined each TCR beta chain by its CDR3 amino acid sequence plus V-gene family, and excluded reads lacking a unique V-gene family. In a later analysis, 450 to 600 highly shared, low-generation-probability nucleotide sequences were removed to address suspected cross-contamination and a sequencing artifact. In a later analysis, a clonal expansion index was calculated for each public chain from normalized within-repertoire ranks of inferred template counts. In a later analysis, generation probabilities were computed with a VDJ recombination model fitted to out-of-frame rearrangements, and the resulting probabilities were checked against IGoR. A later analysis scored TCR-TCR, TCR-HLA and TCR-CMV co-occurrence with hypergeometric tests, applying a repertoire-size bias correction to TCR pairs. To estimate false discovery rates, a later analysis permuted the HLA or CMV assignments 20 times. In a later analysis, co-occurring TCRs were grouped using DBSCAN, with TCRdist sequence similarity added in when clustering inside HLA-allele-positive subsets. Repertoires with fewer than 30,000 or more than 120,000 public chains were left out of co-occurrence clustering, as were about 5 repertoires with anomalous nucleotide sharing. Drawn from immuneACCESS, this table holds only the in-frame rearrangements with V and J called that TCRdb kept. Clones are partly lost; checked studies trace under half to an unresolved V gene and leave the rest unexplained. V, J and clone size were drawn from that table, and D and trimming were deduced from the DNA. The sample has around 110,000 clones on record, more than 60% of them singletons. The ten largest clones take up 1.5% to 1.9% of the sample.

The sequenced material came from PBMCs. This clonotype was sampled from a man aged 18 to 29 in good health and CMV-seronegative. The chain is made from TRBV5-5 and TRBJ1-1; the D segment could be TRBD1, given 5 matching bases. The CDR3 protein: CASSRAGEAFF. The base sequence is TGTGCCAGCAGCCGTGCAGGGGAAGCTTTCTTT.